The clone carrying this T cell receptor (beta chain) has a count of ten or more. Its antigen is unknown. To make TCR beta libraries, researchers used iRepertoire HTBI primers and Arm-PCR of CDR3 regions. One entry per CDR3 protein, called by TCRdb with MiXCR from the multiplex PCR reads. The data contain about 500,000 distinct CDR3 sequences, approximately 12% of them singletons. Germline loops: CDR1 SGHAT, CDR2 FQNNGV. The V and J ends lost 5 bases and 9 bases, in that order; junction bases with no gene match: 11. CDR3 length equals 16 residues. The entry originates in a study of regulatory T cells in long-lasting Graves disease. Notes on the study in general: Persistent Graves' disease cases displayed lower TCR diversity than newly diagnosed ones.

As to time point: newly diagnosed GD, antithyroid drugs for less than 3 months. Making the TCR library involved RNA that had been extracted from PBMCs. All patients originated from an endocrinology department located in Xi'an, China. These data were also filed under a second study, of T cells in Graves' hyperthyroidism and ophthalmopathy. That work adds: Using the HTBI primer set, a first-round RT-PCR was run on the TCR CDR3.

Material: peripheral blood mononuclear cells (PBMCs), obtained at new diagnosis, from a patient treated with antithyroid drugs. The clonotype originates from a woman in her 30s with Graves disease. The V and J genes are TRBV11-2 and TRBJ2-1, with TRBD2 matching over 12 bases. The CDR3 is CASSRSPSGRAGEQFF. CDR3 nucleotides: TGTGCCAGCAGCCGGAGCCCTAGCGGGAGGGCCGGTGAGCAGTTCTTC.